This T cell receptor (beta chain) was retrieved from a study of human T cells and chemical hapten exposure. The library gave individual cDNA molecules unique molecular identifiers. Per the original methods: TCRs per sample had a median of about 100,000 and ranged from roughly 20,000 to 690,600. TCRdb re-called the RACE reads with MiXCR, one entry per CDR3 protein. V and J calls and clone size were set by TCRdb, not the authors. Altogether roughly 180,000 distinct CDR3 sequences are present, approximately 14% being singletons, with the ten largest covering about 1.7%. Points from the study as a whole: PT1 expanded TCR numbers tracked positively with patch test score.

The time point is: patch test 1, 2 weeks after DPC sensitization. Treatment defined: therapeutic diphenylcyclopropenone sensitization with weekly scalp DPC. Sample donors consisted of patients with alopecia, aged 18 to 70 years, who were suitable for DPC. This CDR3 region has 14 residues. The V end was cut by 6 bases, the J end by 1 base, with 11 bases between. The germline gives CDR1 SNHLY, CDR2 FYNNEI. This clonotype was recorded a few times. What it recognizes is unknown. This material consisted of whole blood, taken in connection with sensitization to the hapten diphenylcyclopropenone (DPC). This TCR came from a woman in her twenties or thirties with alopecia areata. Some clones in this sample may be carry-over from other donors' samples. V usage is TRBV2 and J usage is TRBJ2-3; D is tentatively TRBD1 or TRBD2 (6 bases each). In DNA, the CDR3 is TGTGCCAGCAGCCGGGGGACACGCACAGATACGCAGTATTTT. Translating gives CASSRGTRTDTQYF.